Sequencing of this T cell receptor (beta chain) was carried out in a study of shared clonotypes between healthy human individuals. In the study overall: Those who served as donors were a couple of women and a few men between the ages of 18 and 49. Three CD4 naive, three CD4 memory, two CD8 naive and one CD8 memory plate were used per donor. Study results and limitations: Few donors limited the genetic and exposure-history diversity represented. Of the naive CD4 clonotypes, about 5% were shared across a handful of donors.

Germline CDR1 GTSNPN, CDR2 SVGIG (reference sequence). Deletions cut 7 bases from V and 2 bases from J, with 12 bases between. The CDR3 runs 13 residues. Terminally differentiated effector memory CD45RA+ cells were left out of the naive CD8 fraction, which was CD45RO-negative and positively selected for CCR7. Profiled with immunoSEQ multiplex PCR; TCRdb holds only in-frame clones, not every one. The sample contains about 2.1 million clones, around 93% of which appear only once. In the case of this clone: No antigen is known for it.

This TCR was sampled from a man between 18 and 29 years old in good health. Some clones in this sample may be carry-over from other donors' samples. Sequencing used naive CD8+ T cells from PBMCs. The chain joins TRBV30 to TRBJ2-1; D is perhaps TRBD1 or TRBD2 (6 bases each). The CDR3 coding sequence is TGTGCCTCCTTTAGGGGGGCCTACAATGAGCAGTTCTTC. Translation gives CASFRGAYNEQFF.